The 21 T cell receptor beta chains presented below share a single source sample, sequenced in a study of blood T cell repertoires in COVID-19. Here immunoSEQ multiplex PCR was the method, and the copy in TCRdb shows in-frame clones only, minus some. The data show about 29,000 clones, 82% seen once. The sequenced sample was peripheral blood. These receptors all stem from an elderly man with active or convalescent COVID-19.

This clone was seen just once. The CDR3: CASGQGSAYEQYF. In nucleotides, the CDR3 is TGTGCCAGCGGACAGGGCTCTGCATACGAGCAGTACTTC. The genes are TRBV5-4 and TRBJ2-7, with 8 positions matching TRBD1. V trimming: 7 bases; J trimming: 4 bases; junction bases outside the gene matches: 7. The CDR3 covers 13 residues. CDR1 and CDR2 from the germline V gene are SGHNT and YYREEE (reference sequence).

This clone appeared a few times. The chain links TRBV9 to TRBJ1-3; 7 nucleotides line up with TRBD1. The CDR3 extends over 16 amino acids. Germline CDR1 and CDR2: SGDLS and YYNGEE. J gave up 0 bases and V 3 bases, and 6 bases lay outside the gene matches. The CDR3 protein is CASSAVTGFSGNTIYF. The CDR3 bases are TGTGCCAGCAGCGCAGTGACAGGGTTCTCTGGAAACACCATATATTTT.

This clone was counted a single time. This chain connects TRBV19 to TRBJ1-6, with D unclear. Germline CDR1 and CDR2: LNHDA and SQIVND (reference sequence). Deletions cut 3 bases from V and 7 bases from J, with 13 bases between. The CDR3 has 15 amino acids. The CDR3 sequence is CASSIGGAGNSPLHF. Written as DNA, the CDR3 is TGTGCCAGTAGTATTGGAGGAGCGGGGAATTCACCCCTCCACTTT. Full variable domain (remainder filled in from reference TRBV19 and TRBJ1-6): DGGITQSPKYLFRKEGQNVTLSCEQNLNHDAMYWYRQDPGQGLRLIYYSQIVNDFQKGDIAEGYSVSREKKESFPLTVTSAQKNPTAFYLCASSIGGAGNSPLHFGNGTRLTVT.

This clone turned up a few times. The genes are TRBV7-3 and TRBJ2-6; TRBD1 matches at 10 bases. Per the germline V gene, CDR1 is SGHTA and CDR2 is FQGTGA. The CDR3 totals 17 residues. With V trimmed by 5 bases and J by 0 bases, 4 bases remained unmatched. The CDR3 protein is CASSQGQGGSGANVLTF. The CDR3, as DNA: TGTGCCAGCAGCCAAGGACAGGGGGGCTCTGGGGCCAACGTCCTGACTTTC.

The chain uses TRBV29-1 and TRBJ1-6; TRBD1 aligns across 7 bases. The J segment lost 3 bases and the V segment lost 5 bases, leaving 1 base of the junction unmatched. The CDR3 consists of 13 residues. The germline V gene encodes CDR1 SQVTM and CDR2 ANQGSEA. CDR3 protein: CSVRDSYNSPLHF. The CDR3 DNA sequence: TGCAGCGTTCGGGACAGCTATAATTCACCCCTCCACTTT.

The gene calls are TRBV5-3 and TRBJ2-5; 8 bases align to TRBD1. TRBV5-3 is placed among ORFs of uncertain function. Unmatched junction bases numbered 18, after V lost 4 bases and J lost 1 base. This CDR3 contains 19 residues. CDR3 nucleotide sequence: TGTGCCAGAAGCCCCAAGTGGGGTATCGACAGGGGATCCCAAGAGACCCAGTACTTC. This gives the protein CARSPKWGIDRGSQETQYF.

A note on this clone: The identical CDR3 is also encoded by other nucleotide sequences in the sample. The rearrangement links TRBV5-4 to TRBJ2-5, with a possible D match to TRBD1 (6 bases). The CDR3 is made up of 13 amino acids. Trimming took off 1 base at V and 3 bases at J, with 7 bases between the two ends. CDR1 SGHNT and CDR2 YYREEE come from the germline V gene (reference sequence). The CDR3 spells CASSLKGEETQYF. The CDR3 DNA follows: TGTGCCAGCAGCTTGAAGGGGGAAGAGACCCAGTACTTC.

The gene calls are TRBV5-4 and TRBJ2-1, with D perhaps matching TRBD1 (6 bases). The germline CDR1 and CDR2 sequences are SGHNT and YYREEE (reference sequence). This CDR3 spans 13 amino acids. V was clipped by 2 bases and J by 7 bases, with 10 bases between them. CDR3 protein: CASSLKTGNEQFF. In nucleotides, the CDR3 is TGTGCCAGCAGCTTAAAGACAGGTAATGAGCAGTTCTTC.

DNA for the CDR3: TGTGCCAGCAGTTTATCAGGGGAGGCTGGCTACACCTTC. This translates into CASSLSGEAGYTF. V is TRBV27 and J is TRBJ1-2, with TRBD1 as a possible D gene (5 bases). This CDR3 region has 13 residues. Between the trimmed V and J ends, which lost 0 bases and 7 bases, there was a span of 9 bases. CDR1 MNHEY and CDR2 SMNVEV come from the germline V gene (reference sequence).

J is TRBJ1-6 and V is TRBV9; TRBD1 aligns across 7 bases. Trimming cost V 0 bases and J 7 bases; bases outside gene matches: 7. Germline assignment: CDR1 SGDLS and CDR2 YYNGEE. There are 16 residues in the CDR3. CDR3 sequence: CASSVGGTDGNSPLHF. CDR3 DNA sequence: TGTGCCAGCAGCGTAGGAGGGACAGACGGAAATTCACCCCTCCACTTT.

DNA for the CDR3: TGCAGTGCTAGTTTTGCTAGCGGGGGGTTACAAGAGACCCAGTACTTC. This translates into CSASFASGGLQETQYF. This sequence joins TRBV20-1 and TRBJ2-5; TRBD2 matches at 11 bases. Per germline, CDR1 DFQATT and CDR2 SNEGSKA (reference sequence). CDR3 length: 16 residues. After removal of 3 bases from V and 2 bases from J, the junction contained 8 bases not matched to a gene.

V usage is TRBV19 and J usage is TRBJ2-1, with 8 bases lining up with TRBD1. CDR3 size: 15 residues. Losses at the gene ends were 6 bases for V and 0 bases for J; bases not matched to a gene: 4. Germline V gene lookup returns CDR1 LNHDA and CDR2 SQIVND (reference sequence). For the CDR3, the DNA is TGTGCCAGTAGGACAGGGGCGGCCTCCTACAATGAGCAGTTCTTC. Amino acid sequence: CASRTGAASYNEQFF.

The chain is built from TRBV28 and TRBJ2-6, with 7 bases aligning to TRBD1. The CDR3 has 18 amino acids. Unmatched junction bases numbered 8, after V lost 1 base and J lost 2 bases. Germline V CDR1 and CDR2: MDHEN, SYDVKM. The CDR3 DNA reads TGTGCCAGCAGTTTATTTGTCAGGGGGTCCACTGGGGCCAACGTCCTGACTTTC. Protein: CASSLFVRGSTGANVLTF.

The V and J genes are TRBV6-5 and TRBJ1-1; the D is unclear. V lost 8 bases and J lost 8, with 15 bases in between. Germline V gene data show CDR1 as MNHEY and CDR2 as SVGAGI. CDR3 size: 12 residues. This CDR3 reads CASDPLGEEAFF. CDR3 sequence (DNA): TGTGCCAGCGACCCCCTGGGAGAAGAAGCTTTCTTT.

The rearrangement joins TRBV5-5 to TRBJ1-3; D is unresolved. This CDR3 contains 14 residues. CDR1 is SGHKS, CDR2 YYEKEE, per germline (reference sequence). Trimming shortened V by 2 bases and J by 0 bases, and 6 bases separated the two germline ends. The CDR3 protein is CASSFPGSGNTIYF. CDR3 sequence (DNA): TGTGCCAGCAGCTTCCCAGGCTCTGGAAACACCATATATTTT.

The rearrangement uses TRBV5-1 and TRBJ2-7; 9 positions match TRBD2. CDR3 length: 17 amino acids. Trimming removed 4 bases from V and 1 base from J; junction bases left unmatched: 12. Per the germline V gene, CDR1 is SGHRS and CDR2 is YFSETQ. CDR3: CASSHSTSGDYSYEQYF. In DNA, the CDR3 is TGCGCCAGCAGCCACTCGACTAGCGGAGACTATTCCTACGAGCAGTACTTC.

In this sample, this clone turned up once. The rearrangement uses TRBV2 and TRBJ2-5, with TRBD2 identical over 14 bases. Looked up from germline, CDR1 is SNHLY and CDR2 is FYNNEI. The CDR3 loop spans 15 amino acids. V lost 6 bases to trimming and J lost 3 bases; unmatched junction nucleotides: 3. The CDR3 loop is CASRGTSGSKETQYF. As DNA, the CDR3 is TGTGCCAGCAGAGGGACTAGCGGGAGTAAAGAGACCCAGTACTTC.

By share, this clone counts as medium-sized. The chain has TRBV5-5 and TRBJ1-5; 8 bases are shared with TRBD1. In germline, CDR1 is SGHKS, CDR2 YYEKEE (reference sequence). Unmatched junction bases numbered 6, after V lost 1 base and J lost 6 bases. This CDR3 is built from 15 residues. CDR3 nucleotide sequence: TGTGCCAGCAGCTTGCTAGACAGGGGCGGTCAGCCCCAGCATTTT. It encodes CASSLLDRGGQPQHF.

This clone was found a few times. V is TRBV21-1 and J is TRBJ1-2. TRBV21-1 is an annotated pseudogene. CDR3 length: 15 residues. The CDR3 region has the DNA TGTGCCAGCAGCAATAGTAGGCCGCTAGAACGTGGCTACACCTTC. It specifies CASSNSRPLERGYTF.

The V call is TRBV4-2, the J call TRBJ1-5; 7 bases are a match to TRBD1. In germline, CDR1 is LGHNA, CDR2 YNFKEQ. With 3 bases clipped from V and 5 bases from J, the junction kept 4 bases outside the gene matches. This CDR3 has 14 residues. CDR3 nucleotide sequence: TGTGCCAGCAGCCAGAGACAGGGCGATCAGCCCCAGCATTTT. Translation gives CASSQRQGDQPQHF.

The V call is TRBV3-1 (or the pseudogene TRBV3-2), the J call TRBJ1-3; D is perhaps TRBD1 (6 bases). From germline, CDR1 is LGHDT and CDR2 YNNKEL (reference sequence). The CDR3 length is 16 residues. Trimming took off 1 base at V and 6 bases at J, with 16 bases between the two ends. The CDR3 here is CASSQAIGQLVNTIYF. DNA for the CDR3: TGTGCCAGCAGCCAAGCCATCGGACAGCTCGTAAACACCATATATTTT.